This T cell receptor beta chain was profiled in a study of radiotherapy plus CTLA-4 blockade in lung cancer (dated 2018 in TCRdb). About the full investigation: Among the enrolled patients, about 19% had an objective response, and less than 40% reached disease control.

In this study, focal radiation therapy paired with CTLA-4 blockade (ipilimumab) was tested in patients who had chemo-refractory metastatic non-small-cell lung cancer. Libraries were prepared through the immunoSEQ multiplex PCR assay. In its TCRdb copy, this immuneACCESS table keeps in-frame sequences only and misses some clones. Where compared with another copy, unresolved V genes explain less than half of these, and the others have no known cause. The sample has around 95,000 clones on record, roughly 80% of them singletons. Of the sample, around 0.8% is held by the ten largest clones. V was cut back by 1 base and J by 1 base, leaving a gap of 14 bases between them. CDR1 and CDR2, per the germline V gene (reference sequence), are LNHNV and YYDKDF. Taken from cysteine to phenylalanine, the CDR3 has 17 residues. Left in the record is the CDR3 DNA by itself, 51 bases read in frame from the first base.

On this clone itself: No antigen is known for it. No base quality values were provided; no much bigger clone lies one nucleotide off.

General findings and caveats noted by the study authors: The strongest predictors of response were reported to be early dynamic shifts in blood T cell clones along with a rise in serum interferon-beta following radiation. After treatment with radiotherapy and ipilimumab, TCR clones that came from tumors expanded in the peripheral blood.

The sequence is built from TRBV15 and TRBJ1-5, with a weak D call of TRBD1 (6 bases match). The receptor comes from a human donor with non-small cell lung cancer who had stable disease on radiotherapy plus ipilimumab. Material: peripheral blood, obtained from a patient treated with radiotherapy plus ipilimumab. CDR3 reads: CATSRGRGGRSNQPQHF. The sequence in DNA is TGTGCCACCAGCAGAGGGAGAGGGGGGCGGAGCAATCAGCCCCAGCATTTT.